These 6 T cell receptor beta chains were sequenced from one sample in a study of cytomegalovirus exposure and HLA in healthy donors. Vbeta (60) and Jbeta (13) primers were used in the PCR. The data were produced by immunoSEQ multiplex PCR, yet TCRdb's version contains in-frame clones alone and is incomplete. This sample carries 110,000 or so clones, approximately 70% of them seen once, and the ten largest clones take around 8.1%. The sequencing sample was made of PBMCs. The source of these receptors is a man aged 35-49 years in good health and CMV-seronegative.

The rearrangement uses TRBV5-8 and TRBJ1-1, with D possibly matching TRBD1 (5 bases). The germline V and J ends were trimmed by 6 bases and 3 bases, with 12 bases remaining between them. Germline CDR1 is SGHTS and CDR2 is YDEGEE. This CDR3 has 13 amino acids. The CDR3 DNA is TGTGCCAGCATCGCAGGGTGGTACACTGAAGCTTTCTTT. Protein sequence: CASIAGWYTEAFF.

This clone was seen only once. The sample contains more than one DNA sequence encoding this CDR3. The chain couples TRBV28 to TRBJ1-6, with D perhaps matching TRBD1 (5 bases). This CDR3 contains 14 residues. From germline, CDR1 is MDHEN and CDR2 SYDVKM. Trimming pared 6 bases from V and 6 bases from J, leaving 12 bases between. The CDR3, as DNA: TGTGCCAGCAGCCCGGGGGGGGTTAATTCACCCCTCCACTTT. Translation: CASSPGGVNSPLHF.

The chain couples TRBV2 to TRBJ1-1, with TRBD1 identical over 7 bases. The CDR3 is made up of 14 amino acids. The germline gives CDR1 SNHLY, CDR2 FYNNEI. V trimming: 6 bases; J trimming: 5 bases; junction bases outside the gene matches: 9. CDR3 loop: CASSGTRGRTEAFF. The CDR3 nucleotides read TGTGCCAGCAGCGGAACCAGGGGGAGGACTGAAGCTTTCTTT.

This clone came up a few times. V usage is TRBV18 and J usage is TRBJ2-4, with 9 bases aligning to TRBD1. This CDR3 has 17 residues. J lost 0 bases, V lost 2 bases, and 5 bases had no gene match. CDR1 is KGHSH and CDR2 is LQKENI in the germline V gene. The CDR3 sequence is CASSPGTGTLAKNIQYF. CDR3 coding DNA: TGTGCCAGCTCACCAGGGACAGGGACTCTAGCCAAAAACATTCAGTACTTC.

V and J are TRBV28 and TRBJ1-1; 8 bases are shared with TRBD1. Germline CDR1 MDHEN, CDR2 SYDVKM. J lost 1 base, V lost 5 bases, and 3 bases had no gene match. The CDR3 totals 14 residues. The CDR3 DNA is TGTGCCAGCAGTCCGGGGACAGGGAACACTGAAGCTTTCTTT. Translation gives CASSPGTGNTEAFF. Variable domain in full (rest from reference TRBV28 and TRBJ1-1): DVKVTQSSRYLVKRTGEKVFLECVQDMDHENMFWYRQDPGLGLRLIYFSYDVKMKEKGDIPEGYSVSREKKERFSLILESASTNQTSMYLCASSPGTGNTEAFFGQGTRLTVV.

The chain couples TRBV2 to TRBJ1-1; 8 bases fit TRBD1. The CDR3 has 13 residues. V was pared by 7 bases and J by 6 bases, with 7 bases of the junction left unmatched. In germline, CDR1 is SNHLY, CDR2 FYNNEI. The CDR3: CASISDRVAEAFF. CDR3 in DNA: TGTGCCAGCATTTCGGACAGGGTGGCTGAAGCTTTCTTT.